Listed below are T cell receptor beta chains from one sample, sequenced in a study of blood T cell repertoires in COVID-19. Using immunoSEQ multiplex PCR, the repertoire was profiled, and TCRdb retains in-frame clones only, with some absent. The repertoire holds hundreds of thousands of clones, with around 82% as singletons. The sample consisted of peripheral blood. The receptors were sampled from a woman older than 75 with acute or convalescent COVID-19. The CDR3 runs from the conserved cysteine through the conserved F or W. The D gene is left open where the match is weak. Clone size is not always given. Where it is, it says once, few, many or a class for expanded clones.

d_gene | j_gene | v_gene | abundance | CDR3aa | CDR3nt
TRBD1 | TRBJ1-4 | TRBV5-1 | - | CASSLEGGSFEKLFF | TGCGCCAGCAGCTTAGAAGGGGGCTCTTTTGAAAAACTGTTTTTT
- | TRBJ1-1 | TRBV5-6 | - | CASSLYGAGGTEAFF | TGTGCCAGCAGCTTGTACGGGGCTGGGGGGACTGAAGCTTTCTTT
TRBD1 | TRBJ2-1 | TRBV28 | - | CASRPGQGINEQFF | TGTGCCAGCAGGCCGGGACAGGGGATCAATGAGCAGTTCTTC
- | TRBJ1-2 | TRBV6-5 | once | CASSPGTFGLSGYTF | TGTGCCAGCAGTCCCGGGACATTCGGTCTCAGTGGCTACACCTTC
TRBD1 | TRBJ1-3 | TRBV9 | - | CASSETGSSGNTIYF | TGTGCCAGCAGCGAGACAGGGAGCTCTGGAAACACCATATATTTT
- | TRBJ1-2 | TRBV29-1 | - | CSVEANNYGYTF | TGCAGCGTTGAAGCCAATAACTATGGCTACACCTTC
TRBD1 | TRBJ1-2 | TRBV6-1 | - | CASSARPGTGNYGYTF | TGTGCCAGCAGTGCACGTCCCGGGACAGGAAACTATGGCTACACCTTC
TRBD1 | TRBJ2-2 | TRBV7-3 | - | CASSLGQANTGELFF | TGTGCCAGCAGCTTGGGACAGGCGAACACCGGGGAGCTGTTTTTT
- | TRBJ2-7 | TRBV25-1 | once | CASSEFGYEQYF | TGTGCCAGCAGTGAATTCGGGTACGAGCAGTACTTC
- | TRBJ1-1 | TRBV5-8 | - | CASSLWTSEAFF | TGTGCCAGCAGCCTATGGACAAGTGAAGCTTTCTTT
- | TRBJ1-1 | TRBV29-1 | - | CSVALTGGGEAFF | TGCAGCGTTGCGTTGACAGGCGGCGGTGAAGCTTTCTTT
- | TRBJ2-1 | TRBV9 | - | CASANTGSSYNEQFF | TGTGCCAGCGCTAATACCGGGAGCTCCTACAATGAGCAGTTCTTC
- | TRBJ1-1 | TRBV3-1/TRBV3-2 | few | CASSQVQGMKAFF | TGTGCCAGCAGCCAAGTGCAGGGGATGAAAGCTTTCTTT
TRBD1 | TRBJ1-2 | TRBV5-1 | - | CASSPPGQGTYSGYGYTF | TGCGCCAGCAGCCCACCGGGACAGGGTACCTATTCCGGCTATGGCTACACCTTC
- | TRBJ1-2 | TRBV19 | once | CASSLNPRHSSYGYTF | TGTGCCAGTAGTCTAAACCCCCGGCACAGCAGCTATGGCTACACCTTC
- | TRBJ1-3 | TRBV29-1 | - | CSSSGTRISGNTIYF | TGCAGCTCCTCTGGTACACGTATCTCTGGAAACACCATATATTTT
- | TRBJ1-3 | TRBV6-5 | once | CASRPQGSLRDTIYF | TGTGCCAGCAGGCCACAGGGATCTCTGAGGGACACCATATATTTT
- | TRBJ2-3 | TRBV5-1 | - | CASSLGQTLTDTQYF | TGCGCCAGCAGCTTGGGACAGACGTTAACAGATACGCAGTATTTT
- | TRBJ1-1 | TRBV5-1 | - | CASSRTENTEAFF | TGCGCCAGCAGCCGGACAGAGAACACTGAAGCTTTCTTT
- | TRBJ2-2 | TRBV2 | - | CASKTTGSTGELFF | TGTGCCAGCAAAACCACAGGGAGCACCGGGGAGCTGTTTTTT
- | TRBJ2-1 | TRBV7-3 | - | CASSLRASEQFF | TGTGCCAGCAGCTTAAGGGCTAGCGAGCAGTTCTTC
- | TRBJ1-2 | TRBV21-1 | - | CASSNKRSGTGDHYGYTF | TGTGCCAGCAGCAATAAAAGAAGTGGGACAGGGGATCACTATGGCTACACCTTC
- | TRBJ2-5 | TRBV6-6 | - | CASSRLQGGTQYF | TGTGCCAGCAGCCGCCTCCAGGGGGGGACCCAGTACTTC
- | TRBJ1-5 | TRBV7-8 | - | CASSSRDIFSGNQPQHF | TGTGCCAGCAGCTCCCGGGACATTTTTTCGGGCAATCAGCCCCAGCATTTT
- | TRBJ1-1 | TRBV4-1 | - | CASSQDGVQGLNTEAFF | TGCGCCAGCAGCCAAGATGGGGTCCAGGGCCTCAACACTGAAGCTTTCTTT
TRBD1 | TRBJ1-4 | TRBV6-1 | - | CASSELETGSMKKLFF | TGTGCCAGCAGTGAACTAGAGACAGGGAGTATGAAAAAACTGTTTTTT
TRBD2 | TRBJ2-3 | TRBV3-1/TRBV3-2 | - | CASSDRTSGPAGDTQYF | TGTGCCAGCAGCGACCGGACTAGCGGTCCAGCGGGAGATACGCAGTATTTT
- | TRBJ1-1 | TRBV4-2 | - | CASSQERGRPLMNTEAFF | TGTGCCAGCAGCCAAGAGAGAGGCAGACCCCTTATGAACACTGAAGCTTTCTTT
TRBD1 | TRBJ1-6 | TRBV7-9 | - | CASSIGQGNSPLHF | TGTGCCAGCAGCATCGGACAGGGGAATTCACCCCTCCACTTT
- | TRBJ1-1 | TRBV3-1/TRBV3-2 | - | CASSPRGWEAFF | TGTGCCAGCAGCCCCCGAGGGTGGGAAGCTTTCTTT
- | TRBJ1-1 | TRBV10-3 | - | CAIRPGVNTEAFF | TGTGCCATCAGGCCCGGGGTGAACACTGAAGCTTTCTTT
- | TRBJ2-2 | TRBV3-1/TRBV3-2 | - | CASRGHLRGELFF | TGTGCCAGCCGCGGACATTTACGCGGGGAGCTGTTTTTT
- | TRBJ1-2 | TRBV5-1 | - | CASSLTQNYGYTF | TGCGCCAGCAGCTTGACCCAGAACTATGGCTACACCTTC
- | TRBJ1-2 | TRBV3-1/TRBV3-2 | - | CASSQGSRGYTF | TGTGCCAGCAGCCAAGGGTCGAGGGGCTACACCTTC
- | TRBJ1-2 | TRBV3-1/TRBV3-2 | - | CASSQVSKYGYTF | TGTGCCAGCAGCCAAGTTTCAAAATATGGCTACACCTTC
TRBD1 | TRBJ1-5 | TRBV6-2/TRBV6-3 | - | CASSPMPIVDRGVRQPQHF | TGTGCCAGCAGTCCGATGCCTATTGTTGACAGGGGGGTACGTCAGCCCCAGCATTTT
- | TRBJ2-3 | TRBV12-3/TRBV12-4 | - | CASSLASATQYF | TGTGCCAGCAGTCTAGCTAGCGCGACGCAGTATTTT
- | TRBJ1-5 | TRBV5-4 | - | CASSYQGNQPQHF | TGTGCCAGCAGCTACCAGGGGAATCAGCCCCAGCATTTT
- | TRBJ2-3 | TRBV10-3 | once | CAISESQGRTDTQYF | TGTGCCATCAGTGAGTCGCAGGGTAGGACAGATACGCAGTATTTT
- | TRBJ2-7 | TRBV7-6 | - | CASSSGQRDGEQYF | TGTGCCAGCAGCTCCGGGCAGAGGGATGGCGAGCAGTACTTC
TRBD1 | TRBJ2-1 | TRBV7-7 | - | CASSPDRGLYNEQFF | TGTGCCAGCAGTCCCGACAGGGGTCTCTACAATGAGCAGTTCTTC
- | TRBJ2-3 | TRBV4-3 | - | CASSLLSPGTDTQYF | TGCGCCAGCAGCCTTCTTTCGCCAGGCACAGATACGCAGTATTTT
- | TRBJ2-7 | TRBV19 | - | CASSNGYEQYF | TGTGCCAGTAGTAACGGGTACGAGCAGTACTTC
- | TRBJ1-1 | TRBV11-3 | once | CASSLGLAGVTEAFF | TGTGCCAGCAGCTTAGGATTGGCAGGGGTGACTGAAGCTTTCTTT
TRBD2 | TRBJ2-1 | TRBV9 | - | CASSQSGSSYNEQFF | TGTGCCAGCAGTCAAAGCGGGAGCTCCTACAATGAGCAGTTCTTC
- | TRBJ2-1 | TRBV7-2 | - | CASSLSPSYEQFF | TGTGCCAGCAGCTTATCCCCCAGTTATGAGCAGTTCTTC
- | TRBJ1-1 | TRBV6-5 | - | CASRAAGRMNTEAFF | TGTGCCAGCAGAGCGGCAGGACGAATGAACACTGAAGCTTTCTTT
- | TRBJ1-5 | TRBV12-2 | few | CASRLFLPSNQPQHF | TGTGCAAGTCGCTTATTCCTTCCTAGCAATCAGCCCCAGCATTTT
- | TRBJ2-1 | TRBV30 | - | CAWSVMRTYNEQFF | TGTGCCTGGAGTGTAATGCGAACTTACAATGAGCAGTTCTTC
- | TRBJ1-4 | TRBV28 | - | CAIMEGNEKLFF | TGTGCCATCATGGAGGGGAATGAAAAACTGTTTTTT
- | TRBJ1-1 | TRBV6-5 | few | CASWANTEAFF | TGTGCCAGCTGGGCGAACACTGAAGCTTTCTTT